This TCR beta chain stems from a study of cytomegalovirus exposure and HLA in healthy donors. Study summary: The roughly 130 validation repertoires used the same platform as the approximately 670 first-cohort repertoires (as reported by a later analysis). Study outcomes and limitations: The listing of 150 or so TCR beta chains classed them as cytomegalovirus-associated.

A remark on this clone: Its specificity is unknown.

Sequenced by immunoSEQ multiplex PCR; TCRdb stores in-frame clones only, minus some. The table shows 150,000 to 180,000 clones, with about 86% occurring only once. CDR1 is SGHRS, CDR2 YFSETQ, per germline. The CDR3 runs to 14 residues. The V and J ends lost 4 bases and 0 bases respectively, with 11 bases between them. V usage is TRBV5-1 and J usage is TRBJ2-7, with D possibly TRBD2 on 7 matching bases. The sequencing input was PBMCs. The origin of this receptor is a human donor in good health. The CDR3 region has the DNA TGCGCCAGCAGCCGCGGGGGCACCTCCTACGAGCAGTACTTC. Amino acid sequence: CASSRGGTSYEQYF.